The rows below give T cell receptor beta chains drawn from one sample of a study of cytomegalovirus exposure and HLA in healthy donors. Libraries were prepared by immunoSEQ multiplex PCR; TCRdb keeps only in-frame clonotypes and omits some of them. Found here are about 150,000 clones, 66% of them singletons; the top ten hold about 1.5%. Specimen: PBMCs. Source of these receptors: a human donor in good health. Each CDR3 is given without its conserved first and last residue.

length | J | V | CDR3
10 | TRBJ1-2 | TRBV7-2 | ASSPGVYGYT
9 | TRBJ1-1 | TRBV28 | ASSLGAHAF
11 | TRBJ2-7 | TRBV27 | ASSSGLSYEQY
17 | TRBJ2-3 | TRBV7-3 | ASSPRASGSAFGVDTQY
11 | TRBJ2-2 | TRBV7-9 | ASSADPTGELF
11 | TRBJ2-3 | TRBV7-8 | ASSLHRGDTQY
12 | TRBJ2-1 | TRBV10-3 | AIRGLAENNEQF
13 | TRBJ2-3 | TRBV5-4 | ASSPGGTSLNTQY
12 | TRBJ1-2 | TRBV10-2 | ASSVNRGSYGYT
12 | TRBJ2-3 | TRBV5-5 | ASSIRSDTDTQY
12 | TRBJ2-2 | TRBV5-1 | ASPPAGSTGELF
13 | TRBJ2-7 | TRBV7-8 | ASSLIGISSYEQY
15 | TRBJ2-3 | TRBV5-1 | ASSPGTSGRVTDTQY
11 | TRBJ1-2 | TRBV28 | ASSFSSPYGYT
15 | TRBJ2-7 | TRBV7-9 | ASSSLDRPTPPYEQY
12 | TRBJ1-2 | TRBV5-5 | ASSFSGSNGGYT
13 | TRBJ2-5 | TRBV5-1 | ASSSGTGGGETQY
13 | TRBJ1-1 | TRBV28 | ASSTSGTGSPEAF
13 | TRBJ2-7 | TRBV7-8 | ASSTTSGESYEQY
11 | TRBJ2-2 | TRBV25-1 | ASSDTNTGELF
13 | TRBJ2-5 | TRBV13 | ASSLRLAGQETQY
14 | TRBJ2-1 | TRBV7-3 | ASSLLAGASYNEQF
13 | TRBJ2-7 | TRBV28 | ASSVLAALTYEQY
12 | TRBJ1-4 | TRBV5-1 | ASSFTGGNEKLF
13 | TRBJ1-6 | TRBV19 | ASSMTGQGDSPLH
12 | TRBJ2-2 | TRBV5-4 | ASSEKRETGELF
14 | TRBJ2-2 | TRBV18 | ASSPVRVRNTGELF
13 | TRBJ2-7 | TRBV5-4 | ASSGGLAGGGEQY
22 | TRBJ2-3 | TRBV9 | ASSVATQWVVAVRGRSGTDTQY
13 | TRBJ1-1 | TRBV28 | ASSLSTGVNSEAF
12 | TRBJ1-1 | TRBV19 | ASRWRGVSTEAF
14 | TRBJ1-3 | TRBV28 | ASSLEQGHSGNTIY
14 | TRBJ2-7 | TRBV4-3 | ASSQDLGLAGGEQY
11 | TRBJ2-1 | TRBV6-1 | ASLGTAYNEQF
15 | TRBJ2-3 | TRBV4-1 | ASSQVGGRTSQDTQY
11 | TRBJ1-1 | TRBV6-5 | ASRVREDTEAF
10 | TRBJ1-2 | TRBV7-9 | ASSEDREGYT
14 | TRBJ1-2 | TRBV5-4 | ASSYFLTSLGDGYT
12 | TRBJ2-7 | TRBV7-2 | ASSLAGRINEQY